This TCR beta chain comes out of a study of cytomegalovirus exposure and HLA in healthy donors. Points from the study as a whole: In a later analysis, specific HLA alleles were associated with 15,000 to 20,000 TCR beta sequences at a 0.05 false discovery rate. Cytomegalovirus status, reportedly, was diagnosed with high specificity and sensitivity by the classifier.

Notes on this clone: Its antigen is unknown.

Amplification used 60 Vbeta primers and 13 Jbeta primers. TCRdb keeps only in-frame clones here, not all; method: immunoSEQ multiplex PCR. This sample has 110,000 to 150,000 clones; over 70% occur once, and the top ten carry 7%. Germline V gene data show CDR1 as MNHNS and CDR2 as SASEGT. Trimming removed 6 bases at V and 6 bases at J, with 21 bases between. The CDR3 consists of 15 residues. This TCR was sampled from a man aged 25-40 years in good health and CMV-seronegative. Sequencing was performed on PBMCs. This sequence joins TRBV6-1 and TRBJ2-7; possible D gene TRBD1, 6 bases. In DNA, the CDR3 is TGTGCCAGCAGCCGACGGGACACCATAACGACCGAGCAGTACTTC. Amino acids: CASSRRDTITTEQYF.